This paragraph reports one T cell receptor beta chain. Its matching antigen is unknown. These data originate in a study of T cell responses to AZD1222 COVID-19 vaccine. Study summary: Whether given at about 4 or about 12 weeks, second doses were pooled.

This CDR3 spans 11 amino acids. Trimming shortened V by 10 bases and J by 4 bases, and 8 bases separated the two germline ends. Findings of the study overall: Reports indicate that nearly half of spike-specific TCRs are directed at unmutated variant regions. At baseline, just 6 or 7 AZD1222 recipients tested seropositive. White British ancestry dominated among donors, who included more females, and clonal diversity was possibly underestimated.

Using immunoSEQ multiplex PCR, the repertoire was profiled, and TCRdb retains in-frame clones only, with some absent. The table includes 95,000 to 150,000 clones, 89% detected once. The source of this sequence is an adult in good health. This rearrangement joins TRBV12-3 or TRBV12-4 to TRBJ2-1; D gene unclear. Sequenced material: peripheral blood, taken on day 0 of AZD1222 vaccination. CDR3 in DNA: TGTGCCACCGGTCAGTACAATGAGCAGTTCTTC. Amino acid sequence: CATGQYNEQFF.